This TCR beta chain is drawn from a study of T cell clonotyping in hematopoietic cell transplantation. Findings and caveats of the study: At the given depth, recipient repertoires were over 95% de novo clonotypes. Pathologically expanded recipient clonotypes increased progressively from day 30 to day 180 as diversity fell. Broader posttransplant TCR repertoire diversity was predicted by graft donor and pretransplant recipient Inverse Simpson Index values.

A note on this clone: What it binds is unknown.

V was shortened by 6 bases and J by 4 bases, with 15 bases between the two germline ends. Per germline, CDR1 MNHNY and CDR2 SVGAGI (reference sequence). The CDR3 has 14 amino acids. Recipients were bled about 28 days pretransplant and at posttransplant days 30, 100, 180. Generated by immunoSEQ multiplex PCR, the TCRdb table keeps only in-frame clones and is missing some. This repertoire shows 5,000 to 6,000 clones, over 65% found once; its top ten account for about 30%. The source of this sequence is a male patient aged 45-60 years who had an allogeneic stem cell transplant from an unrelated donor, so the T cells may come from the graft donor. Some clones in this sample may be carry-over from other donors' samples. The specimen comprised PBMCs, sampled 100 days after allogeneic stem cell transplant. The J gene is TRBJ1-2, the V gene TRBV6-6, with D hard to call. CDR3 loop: CASSPHTDGYGYTF. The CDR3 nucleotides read TGTGCCAGCAGCCCCCATACAGACGGCTATGGCTACACCTTC.